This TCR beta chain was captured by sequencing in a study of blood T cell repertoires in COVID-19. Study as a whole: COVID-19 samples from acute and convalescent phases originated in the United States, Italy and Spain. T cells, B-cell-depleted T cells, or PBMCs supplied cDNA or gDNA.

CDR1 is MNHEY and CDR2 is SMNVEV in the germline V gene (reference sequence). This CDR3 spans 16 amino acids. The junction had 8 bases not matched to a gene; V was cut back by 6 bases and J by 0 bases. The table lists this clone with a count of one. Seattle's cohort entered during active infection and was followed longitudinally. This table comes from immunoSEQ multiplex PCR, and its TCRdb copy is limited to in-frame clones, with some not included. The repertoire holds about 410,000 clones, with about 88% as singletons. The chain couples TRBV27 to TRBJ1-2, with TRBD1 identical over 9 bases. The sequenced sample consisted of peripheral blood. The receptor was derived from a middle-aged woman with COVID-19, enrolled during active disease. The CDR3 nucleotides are TGTGCCAGCAGCCCGGACAGGGGACATTCTAACTATGGCTACACCTTC. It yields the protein CASSPDRGHSNYGYTF.